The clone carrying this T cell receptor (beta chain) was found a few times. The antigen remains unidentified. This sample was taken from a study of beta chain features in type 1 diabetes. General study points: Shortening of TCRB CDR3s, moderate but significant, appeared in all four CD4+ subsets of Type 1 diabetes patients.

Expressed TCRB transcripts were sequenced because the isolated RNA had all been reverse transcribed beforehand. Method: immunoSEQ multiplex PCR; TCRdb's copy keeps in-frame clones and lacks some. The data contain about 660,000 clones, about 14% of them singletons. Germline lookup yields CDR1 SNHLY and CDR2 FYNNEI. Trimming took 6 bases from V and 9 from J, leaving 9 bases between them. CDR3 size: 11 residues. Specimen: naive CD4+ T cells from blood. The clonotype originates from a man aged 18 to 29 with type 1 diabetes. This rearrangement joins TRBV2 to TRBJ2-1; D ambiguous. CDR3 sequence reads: CASSVYTEQFF. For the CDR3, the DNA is TGTGCCAGCAGCGTGTATACTGAGCAGTTCTTC.